This entry lists 17 T cell receptor beta chains sequenced from one sample in a study of T-cell reconstitution after alpha-beta-depleted transplantation in children. Molecular barcoding with unique molecular identifiers was used for the TCRbeta library. TCRdb ran MiXCR on the PCR reads and lists one entry per CDR3 protein. Of about 830,000 distinct CDR3 sequences in the sample, about 16% are singletons; the top ten hold approximately 5%. Sequences were derived from PBMCs, mostly from graft donor cells, sampled 360 days after TCRalphabeta/CD19-depleted stem cell transplant. The source is a male patient younger than 18 who had a stem cell transplant for acute lymphoblastic leukemia, so the T cells may come from the graft donor.

At least ten counts were recorded for this clonotype. CDR3 sequence: CASSVRQAETQYF. For the CDR3, the DNA is TGTGCCAGCAGTGTCCGGCAAGCGGAGACCCAGTACTTC. V gene TRBV2 combines with J gene TRBJ2-5; D is unclear. This CDR3 has 13 amino acids. Germline CDR1 SNHLY, CDR2 FYNNEI. Trimming cost V 4 bases and J 5 bases, with 11 bases left between them.

This clonotype appeared a few times. The CDR3 protein is CASSLRQWYTDTQYF. The CDR3 bases are TGTGCCAGCAGCTTGAGGCAGTGGTACACAGATACGCAGTATTTT. The chain has TRBV5-8 and TRBJ2-3, with D uncertain. Germline V gene lookup returns CDR1 SGHTS and CDR2 YDEGEE. The CDR3 consists of 15 residues. V lost 1 base and J 2 bases, leaving 11 bases between the germline ends.

In its sample, this clonotype was seen a few times. This rearrangement joins TRBV30 to TRBJ2-7; 13 positions agree with TRBD2. The CDR3 sequence is 14 residues long. V was clipped by 3 bases and J by 2 bases; unmatched bases: 1. Germline CDR1 GTSNPN, CDR2 SVGIG (reference sequence). CDR3 region: CAWRGTSGAYEQYF. CDR3 DNA sequence: TGTGCCTGGAGGGGGACTAGCGGGGCCTACGAGCAGTACTTC.

The V call is TRBV5-5, the J call TRBJ2-6, with D perhaps TRBD1 (5 bases). CDR3 length: 15 residues. CDR1 is SGHKS and CDR2 is YYEKEE in the germline V gene (reference sequence). V was trimmed by 3 bases and J by 1 base, leaving 8 bases between them. The CDR3 DNA reads as TGTGCCAGCAGCTATGGACAATCTGGGGCCAACGTCCTGACTTTC. Encoded protein: CASSYGQSGANVLTF.

This chain connects TRBV4-2 to TRBJ2-1; the D is unclear. Germline-derived CDR1 and CDR2 are LGHNA and YNFKEQ. V dropped 1 base and J dropped 0 bases, with 10 bases sitting between them. The CDR3 has 16 residues. CDR3 DNA: TGTGCCAGCAGCCAAGGGCTTCCTAGCTCCTACAATGAGCAGTTCTTC. Its translation is CASSQGLPSSYNEQFF.

This sequence joins TRBV12-3 or TRBV12-4 and TRBJ1-5, with 7 bases matching TRBD1. J was trimmed by 3 bases and V by 8 bases; bases with no gene match: 4. The CDR3 runs to 13 residues. CDR3 amino acids: CASGQDPNQPQHF. In DNA form, the CDR3 reads TGTGCCAGCGGACAGGACCCCAATCAGCCCCAGCATTTT.

V usage is TRBV24-1 and J usage is TRBJ2-1; D gene ambiguous. The CDR3 is made up of 13 amino acids. CDR1 is KGHDR and CDR2 is SFDVKD in the germline V gene. V was pared by 3 bases and J by 3 bases, with 5 bases between. In DNA form, the CDR3 reads TGTGCCACCAGTGATCGCAACTACAATGAGCAGTTCTTC. This codes for CATSDRNYNEQFF.

This chain connects TRBV5-1 to TRBJ2-7; 7 nucleotides match TRBD1. V dropped 3 bases and J dropped 1; count of bases not matched to a gene: 4. Germline V gene lookup returns CDR1 SGHRS and CDR2 YFSETQ. The CDR3 spans 14 residues. This chain's CDR3 is CASSSHRGSYEQYF. Here the CDR3 DNA reads TGCGCCAGCAGCTCCCACAGGGGTTCCTACGAGCAGTACTTC.

This clonotype was seen a few times. V and J are TRBV2 and TRBJ1-1; weak D call: TRBD1 (5 bases). Trimming removed 7 bases from V and 0 bases from J, with 9 bases in between. This CDR3 spans 13 amino acids. CDR1 is SNHLY and CDR2 is FYNNEI in the germline V gene. DNA for the CDR3: TGTGCCAGCACCTCGACAGTGAACACTGAAGCTTTCTTT. Amino acid sequence: CASTSTVNTEAFF.

This clonotype was found a few times. The V and J genes are TRBV5-6 and TRBJ2-7, with a possible D match to TRBD2 (5 bases). Germline V gene sequence: CDR1 SGHDT, CDR2 YYEEEE. V shed 6 bases and J shed 0 bases, with 10 bases lying between them. The CDR3 runs to 13 residues. The CDR3: CASTVGISYEQYF. The CDR3 coding sequence is TGTGCCAGCACTGTCGGGATCTCCTACGAGCAGTACTTC.

This clonotype is a singleton in its sample. The chain combines TRBV7-3 with TRBJ2-1; 12 bases map to TRBD2. The ends lost 5 bases at V and 0 bases at J; junction bases unmatched: 14. CDR1 is SGHTA and CDR2 is FQGTGA in the germline V gene. This CDR3 spans 20 amino acids. CDR3 sequence: CASSPGLAGSPLSSYNEQFF. The CDR3 DNA sequence: TGTGCCAGCAGCCCCGGACTAGCGGGAAGCCCGCTCAGCTCCTACAATGAGCAGTTCTTC. The full variable domain, rest sourced from reference TRBV7-3 and TRBJ2-1, is GAGVSQTPSNKVTEKGKYVELRCDPISGHTALYWYRQSLGQGPEFLIYFQGTGAADDSGLPNDRFFAVRPEGSVSTLKIQRTERGDSAVYLCASSPGLAGSPLSSYNEQFFGPGTRLTVL.

This clonotype has a handful of counts. V is TRBV5-1 and J is TRBJ2-1; TRBD2 is a possible D gene (5 bases). CDR3 size: 15 residues. CDR1 SGHRS and CDR2 YFSETQ come from the germline V gene. Deletions cut 0 bases from V and 5 bases from J, with 12 bases between. CDR3 sequence: CASSLAEDSHNEQFF. CDR3 coding DNA: TGCGCCAGCAGCTTGGCCGAGGACTCGCACAATGAGCAGTTCTTC.

There are a few counts of this clonotype. V usage is TRBV4-1 and J usage is TRBJ2-1; D could derive from TRBD1 or TRBD2 (5 bases each). CDR3 length: 16 residues. Germline CDR1 MGHRA, CDR2 YSYEKL. The V end was cut by 7 bases, the J end by 2 bases, with 18 bases between. CDR3 in DNA: TGCGCCAGCACTGTAAGCCGGGACCTTACCTACAATGAGCAGTTCTTC. Its translation: CASTVSRDLTYNEQFF.

As to this clonotype: At one end, the junction sequence differs from germline, possibly due to a read error. This sequence joins TRBV24-1 and TRBJ2-2; 8 bases agree with TRBD1. CDR3 length equals 18 residues. The V gene's germline CDR1 is KGHDR and CDR2 SFDVKD. The chain's CDR3 is CATSGSGTGGFNTGELFF. The CDR3 coding sequence is TGTGCCACCAGTGGTTCCGGGACAGGAGGCTTTAACACAGGGGAGCTGTTTTTT.

In its sample, this clonotype was seen a few times. V and J are TRBV20-1 and TRBJ2-7, with 8 positions matching TRBD2. The V and J ends lost 3 bases and 3 bases, in that order; junction bases with no gene match: 13. CDR3 size: 16 residues. The germline V gene has CDR1 DFQATT and CDR2 SNEGSKA (reference sequence). The chain's CDR3 is CSASPRPGLGNYEQYF. In DNA, the CDR3 is TGCAGTGCTAGCCCCAGGCCGGGACTAGGGAACTACGAGCAGTACTTC.

The J gene is TRBJ2-7, the V gene TRBV3-1, with 8 nucleotides matching TRBD2. J lost 7 bases, V lost 4 bases, and 9 bases had no gene match. Germline CDR1 is LGHDT and CDR2 is YNNKEL (reference sequence). The CDR3 is 14 amino acids. CDR3 bases: TGTGCCAGCAGCCTTCAGCGGGGGCCCGGGGAGCAGTACTTC. It codes for CASSLQRGPGEQYF.

This clonotype was detected a few times. The V and J genes are TRBV20-1 and TRBJ2-4, with D possibly TRBD1 on 6 matching bases. The CDR3 consists of 16 residues. Germline V gives CDR1 DFQATT, CDR2 SNEGSKA (reference sequence). V was trimmed by 2 bases and J by 0 bases, leaving 14 bases between them. CDR3 region: CSARHPGHLAKNIQYF. The CDR3 DNA is TGCAGTGCTAGACACCCGGGACATTTAGCCAAAAACATTCAGTACTTC.